These T cell receptor beta chains were read from a single sample in a study of Ad26.COV2.S vaccination and SARS-CoV-2 variants. Here immunoSEQ multiplex PCR was the method, and the copy in TCRdb shows in-frame clones only, minus some. This repertoire shows hundreds of thousands of clones, around 90% found once; its top ten account for approximately 1.5%. The sequenced sample was peripheral blood, obtained in a trial of Ad26.COV2.S vaccine versus placebo. The receptors originated from a person aged 18-65 years who received the Ad26.COV2.S COVID-19 vaccine or a placebo. Both conserved end residues are part of each CDR3. A D gene is named only where the DNA matches it firmly. Not every row has a clone size; where given, it reads once, few, many or a size class.

>TRBJ1-2|TRBV7-2|TRBD1|-
TGTGCCAGCAGCACGACAGGGGGAGAGGGCTACACCTTC
CASSTTGGEGYTF
>TRBJ2-5|TRBV5-4|-|-
TGTGCCAGCAGCTTGGGAGGGGGAGGAGGCCAAGAGACCCAGTACTTC
CASSLGGGGGQETQYF
>TRBJ2-5|TRBV13|-|-
TGTGCCAGCAGCTTAGTCCGGGAAGAGACCCAGTACTTC
CASSLVREETQYF
>TRBJ2-1|TRBV19|-|-
TGTGCCAGTAGTGCCAGGACAACCAATGAGCAGTTCTTC
CASSARTTNEQFF
>TRBJ1-1|TRBV7-2|-|-
TGTGCCAGCAGCTTAGACTATGGGGGAACTGAAGCTTTCTTT
CASSLDYGGTEAFF
>TRBJ1-5|TRBV3-1/TRBV3-2|-|-
TGTGCCAGCAGCCAACGACATGGCAATCAGCCCCAGCATTTT
CASSQRHGNQPQHF
>TRBJ2-7|TRBV30|-|-
TGTGCCTGGAGCGGGGGACAGAGATACGAGCAGTACTTC
CAWSGGQRYEQYF
>TRBJ2-1|TRBV27|TRBD2|-
TGTGCCAGCACCCAAGGGACTAGCGGGACTTGGTCCTACAATGAGCAGTTCTTC
CASTQGTSGTWSYNEQFF
>TRBJ2-3|TRBV9|TRBD2|-
TGTGCCAGCAGCGTAGTGTCTAGCGGCATCACAGATACGCAGTATTTT
CASSVVSSGITDTQYF
>TRBJ2-3|TRBV19|TRBD1|once
TGTGCCAGTAGTATCCTCGGGACAGGTTCCCCAGCGCAGTATTTT
CASSILGTGSPAQYF
>TRBJ2-7|TRBV6-5|-|-
TGTGCCAGCAGTAACCCCGGGACATCTTCCTACGAGCAGTACTTC
CASSNPGTSSYEQYF
>TRBJ1-3|TRBV3-1/TRBV3-2|TRBD1|-
TGTGCCAGCAGCCGGGGACAGGGAAACACCATATATTTT
CASSRGQGNTIYF
>TRBJ2-7|TRBV5-8|-|-
TGTGCCAGCAGCGCGGCCACCTACGAGCAGTACTTC
CASSAATYEQYF
>TRBJ2-1|TRBV19|-|-
TGTGCCAGTAGCGTAGCGGCCCTGGGCTCCTACAATGAGCAGTTCTTC
CASSVAALGSYNEQFF
>TRBJ2-7|TRBV12-3/TRBV12-4|TRBD1|few
TGTGCCAGCAGTAGACAGGGCTACGAGCAGTACTTC
CASSRQGYEQYF
>TRBJ2-1|TRBV3-1/TRBV3-2|TRBD2|-
TGTGCCAGCAGCCCCTTGGTAGCGGGGGGGCCCCATGAGCAGTTCTTC
CASSPLVAGGPHEQFF
>TRBJ2-5|TRBV25-1|-|-
TGTGCCAGCAGAACGGCGTCTAGCGCACAAGAGACCCAGTACTTC
CASRTASSAQETQYF
>TRBJ1-2|TRBV3-1/TRBV3-2|-|-
TGTGCCAGCAGCCCTGCTGGGGGGCAGGGCTACACCTTC
CASSPAGGQGYTF
>TRBJ1-2|TRBV5-6|TRBD1|-
TGTGCCAGCAGCTCAGGACAGGCGGCCACCTTC
CASSSGQAATF
>TRBJ2-7|TRBV7-3|-|-
TGTGCCAGCAGCTTAGACAGATCCTACGAGCAGTACTTC
CASSLDRSYEQYF
>TRBJ1-2|TRBV2|TRBD1|-
TGTGCCAGCAGTGTTCAGGACAGGAGGGGCTACACCTTC
CASSVQDRRGYTF
>TRBJ1-3|TRBV25-1|-|few
TGTGCCAGCAGGGAATCGGCTGGAAACACCATATATTTT
CASRESAGNTIYF
>TRBJ1-2|TRBV30|-|-
TGTGCCTGGAGTGTGTCACAGAAAAGGGGCTATGGCTACACCTTC
CAWSVSQKRGYGYTF
>TRBJ1-1|TRBV10-3|-|-
TGTGCCATCAGTGATGGAGGGTACACTGAAGCTTTCTTT
CAISDGGYTEAFF
>TRBJ2-3|TRBV12-3/TRBV12-4|-|-
TGTGCCAGCAGTTTGGGCACAGATACGCAGTATTTT
CASSLGTDTQYF
>TRBJ1-4|TRBV7-9|-|-
TGTGCCAGCAGCCCGGACGGAAGTAATGAAAAACTGTTTTTT
CASSPDGSNEKLFF